The 21 T cell receptor beta chains below come from one sample, sequenced in a study of beta chain features in type 1 diabetes. The investigators reverse transcribed all of the isolated RNA, so they sequenced expressed TCRB transcripts. The method was immunoSEQ multiplex PCR; TCRdb's version includes in-frame clones alone and lacks a portion of them. The sample has around 430,000 clones, roughly 31% seen once. Sequencing was performed on naive CD4+ T cells from blood. Receptors were obtained from a man aged 18 to 29 in good health.

Only a few counts were recorded for this clone. V is TRBV30 and J is TRBJ2-1, with D unresolved. The germline V and J ends were trimmed by 0 bases and 5 bases, with 14 bases remaining between them. The CDR3 runs 15 residues. CDR1 and CDR2 from the germline V gene are GTSNPN and SVGIG (reference sequence). The CDR3 region has the DNA TGTGCCTGGAGTGTACGGGCAGGCCTAGACAATGAGCAGTTCTTC. Protein product: CAWSVRAGLDNEQFF.

This clone was detected only a few times. The chain uses TRBV15 and TRBJ2-3, with unresolved D. Germline CDR1 LNHNV, CDR2 YYDKDF (reference sequence). V lost 4 bases and J 2 bases, leaving 1 base between the germline ends. This CDR3 has 11 residues. CDR3 sequence reads: CATSNTDTQYF. The CDR3 bases are TGTGCCACCAGCAACACAGATACGCAGTATTTT.

This clone was seen more than once but under ten times. V gene TRBV20-1 combines with J gene TRBJ2-7; D call uncertain. In germline, CDR1 is DFQATT, CDR2 SNEGSKA (reference sequence). The CDR3 sequence is 11 residues long. The V gene lost 7 bases and the J gene lost 7 bases, with 14 bases spanning the gap. For the CDR3, the DNA is TGCAGTGAGGGCAGGTTAGGGGAGCAGTACTTC. Its protein is CSEGRLGEQYF.

V gene TRBV30 combines with J gene TRBJ2-7, with TRBD2 matching over 14 bases. Unmatched junction bases numbered 11, after V lost 7 bases and J lost 3 bases. The length of the CDR3 is 16 residues. Germline CDR1 reads GTSNPN; CDR2 reads SVGIG (reference sequence). The CDR3 DNA follows: TGTGCCTTCTCAACACCGGGACTAGCGGGAGACTACGAGCAGTACTTC. Protein sequence: CAFSTPGLAGDYEQYF.

This clone was counted a few times. V usage is TRBV13 and J usage is TRBJ2-3, with D possibly being TRBD1 (5 bases). V was clipped by 5 bases and J by 2 bases, with 8 bases between them. This CDR3 contains 13 residues. The germline gives CDR1 PRHDT, CDR2 FYEKMQ (reference sequence). CDR3 DNA: TGTGCCAGCAGCACAGGACCCACAGATACGCAGTATTTT. This codes for CASSTGPTDTQYF.

This rearrangement joins TRBV5-1 to TRBJ2-4; D gene uncertain. V lost 0 bases, J lost 8 bases, and 12 bases lay in between. This CDR3 spans 14 amino acids. The germline CDR1 and CDR2 sequences are SGHRS and YFSETQ. CDR3 loop: CASSLGGVGDIQYF. CDR3 DNA: TGCGCCAGCAGCTTGGGAGGTGTTGGGGACATTCAGTACTTC.

The CDR3 DNA sequence: TGTGCCATCAGGGGGCCAGGGGCGTCCGGGGAGCTGTTTTTT. Its protein is CAIRGPGASGELFF. This chain joins TRBV10-3 and TRBJ2-2; the D gene is possibly TRBD1 (6 bases). The CDR3 sequence is 14 residues long. The ends were cut back, 6 bases at V and 6 bases at J, with 14 bases in the middle. Germline V CDR1 and CDR2: ENHRY, SYGVKD.

This clone was seen a few times. The rearrangement links TRBV7-2 to TRBJ2-5; no clear D gene. The CDR3 is 13 amino acids. Trimming pared 1 base from V and 2 bases from J, leaving 5 bases between. Germline CDR1 reads SGHTA; CDR2 reads FQGNSA. CDR3 sequence: CASSLDPQETQYF. The CDR3 coding sequence is TGTGCCAGCAGCTTAGACCCTCAAGAGACCCAGTACTTC. Full variable domain (rest looked up from reference TRBV7-2 and TRBJ2-5): GAGVSQSPSNKVTEKGKDVELRCDPISGHTALYWYRQSLGQGLEFLIYFQGNSAPDKSGLPSDRFSAERTGGSVSTLTIQRTQQEDSAVYLCASSLDPQETQYFGPGTRLLVL.

This clone was counted only a few times. Other DNA variants within this sample encode the same CDR3. V gene TRBV10-3 combines with J gene TRBJ2-3; D not resolved. Trimming took off 8 bases at V and 3 bases at J, with 3 bases between the two ends. From germline, CDR1 is ENHRY and CDR2 SYGVKD. The CDR3 is 10 amino acids. CDR3 nucleotides: TGTGCCATCGGTACAGATACGCAGTATTTT. Translating it yields CAIGTDTQYF.

The sample holds a few counts of this clone. The sample carries other DNA sequences with the same CDR3. This chain joins TRBV9 and TRBJ2-3; D is uncertain. Germline CDR1 is SGDLS and CDR2 is YYNGEE. The CDR3 spans 13 residues. With 3 bases removed from V and 0 bases from J, the gap between germline ends came to 5 bases. The CDR3 region has the DNA TGTGCCAGCAGCGCAGCTAGCACAGATACGCAGTATTTT. This encodes CASSAASTDTQYF.

This clone was seen more than once but under ten times. The chain couples TRBV19 to TRBJ2-1; TRBD1 matches at 8 bases. Germline V gene lookup returns CDR1 LNHDA and CDR2 SQIVND (reference sequence). This CDR3 has 15 amino acids. Trimming removed 0 bases from V and 8 bases from J; junction bases left unmatched: 6. The CDR3 DNA reads TGTGCCAGTAGTATAGAGGTCCAGGGGGCGGATGAGCAGTTCTTC. Translating it yields CASSIEVQGADEQFF.

In its sample, this clone was seen a few times. The chain is built from TRBV6-6 and TRBJ2-3, with 8 nucleotides matching TRBD2. V trimming: 6 bases; J trimming: 3 bases; junction bases outside the gene matches: 8. CDR3 length: 15 amino acids. Per the germline V gene, CDR1 is MNHNY and CDR2 is SVGAGI (reference sequence). The DNA for the CDR3 is TGTGCCAGCAGCAAGTTACGGGAGGGAACAGATACGCAGTATTTT. Amino acids: CASSKLREGTDTQYF.

This clone was picked up a small number of times. Sequence at one end of the junction differs from germline and may be a read error. CDR3 bases: TGTGCCAGCAGCCTCCCCCAAACTTCGGTTTGCTTC. It encodes CASSLPQTSVCF. The genes are TRBV7-9 and TRBJ2-7; D unresolved. There are 12 residues in the CDR3. The germline gives CDR1 SEHNR, CDR2 FQNEAQ (reference sequence).

This rearrangement joins TRBV7-3 to TRBJ2-1; 9 positions agree with TRBD2. This CDR3 comprises 16 residues. V lost 4 bases to trimming and J lost 7 bases; unmatched junction nucleotides: 11. CDR1 is SGHTA and CDR2 is FQGTGA in the germline V gene. The CDR3 DNA is TGTGCCAGCAGCTCGCCCCGAGGTAGCGGGAGAAATGAGCAGTTCTTC. It encodes CASSSPRGSGRNEQFF.

This clone was seen a few times. The same CDR3 is also encoded by other DNA sequences in this sample. The chain links TRBV29-1 to TRBJ1-1, with 11 bases lining up with TRBD1. V shed 6 bases, J shed 0 bases, and the junction held 3 bases outside the gene matches. The CDR3 loop spans 14 amino acids. CDR1 and CDR2 (germline): SQVTM, ANQGSEA. The CDR3 region has the DNA TGCAGCGTCGGGACAGGGGGTATGAACACTGAAGCTTTCTTT. Protein: CSVGTGGMNTEAFF.

This clone was seen a few times. The junction differs from germline at one of its ends, possibly a read error. V is TRBV29-1 and J is TRBJ2-5; D gene ambiguous. Germline V gene lookup returns CDR1 SQVTM and CDR2 ANQGSEA. The CDR3 runs 13 residues. Here the CDR3 reads CSDEESALETQYF. CDR3 in DNA: TGCAGCGATGAAGAGTCTGCCCTTGAGACCCAGTACTTC.

This clone was seen a few times. The genes are TRBV29-1 and TRBJ2-3, with no clear D. CDR3 size: 12 residues. Germline assignment: CDR1 SQVTM and CDR2 ANQGSEA. Trimming took 2 bases from V and 4 from J, leaving 7 bases between them. In DNA form, the CDR3 reads TGCAGCGTTGAATCAGCGCCAGATACGCAGTATTTT. It yields the protein CSVESAPDTQYF.

The chain uses TRBV6-5 and TRBJ2-5, with unresolved D. Germline CDR1 MNHEY, CDR2 SVGAGI. This CDR3 has 12 amino acids. The ends were cut back, 7 bases at V and 7 bases at J, with 13 bases in the middle. CDR3 bases: TGTGCCAGCACTACAAGGGTGGGGACCCAGTACTTC. Amino acids: CASTTRVGTQYF.

J is TRBJ2-3 and V is TRBV5-1; D unresolved. V shed 3 bases and J shed 2 bases, with 10 bases lying between them. CDR1 SGHRS and CDR2 YFSETQ come from the germline V gene. The CDR3 extends over 14 amino acids. CDR3 loop: CASSYDTSTDTQYF. Here the CDR3 DNA reads TGCGCCAGCAGCTACGACACATCCACAGATACGCAGTATTTT.

This clone has only a few counts. J is TRBJ1-2 and V is TRBV30; D might be TRBD1 (5 bases). V lost 0 bases and J 8 bases, leaving 10 bases between the germline ends. Per the germline V gene, CDR1 is GTSNPN and CDR2 is SVGIG (reference sequence). The CDR3 loop spans 12 amino acids. The CDR3 is CAWSVRGAGYTF. CDR3 nucleotides: TGTGCCTGGAGTGTACGAGGGGCGGGCTACACCTTC.

The rearrangement joins TRBV16 to TRBJ2-5, with D unclear. The CDR3 has 14 residues. Between the trimmed V and J ends, which lost 2 bases and 2 bases, there was a span of 9 bases. Germline V gene sequence: CDR1 KGHSY, CDR2 FQNENV. The CDR3 coding sequence is TGTGCCAGCAGCCAAGATCCTCAACAAGAGACCCAGTACTTC. The encoded protein is CASSQDPQQETQYF.